The present entry profiles one T cell receptor (beta chain) with its context. Template switching created a universal primer site, and the cDNA included unique molecular identifiers. MiXCR, run by TCRdb on the 5' RACE reads, gives a single entry per CDR3 protein. The sample carries 260,000 or so distinct CDR3 sequences, around 7.6% recorded once. Germline values: CDR1 MNHEY, CDR2 SVGEGT. J lost 0 bases, V lost 2 bases, and 1 base had no gene match. CDR3 size: 16 residues. This record belongs to a study of identical twins. This sample also appeared in a second study, on yellow fever vaccine responses in identical twins.

This sequence originates from a woman aged 18-29 years in good health. Sequencing was performed on CD8+ T cells sorted from blood. The J gene is TRBJ2-2, the V gene TRBV6-2 or TRBV6-3; 9 positions match TRBD2. As DNA, the CDR3 is TGTGCCAGCAGTTACCGACTAGCGGCGAACACCGGGGAGCTGTTTTTT. This encodes CASSYRLAANTGELFF.